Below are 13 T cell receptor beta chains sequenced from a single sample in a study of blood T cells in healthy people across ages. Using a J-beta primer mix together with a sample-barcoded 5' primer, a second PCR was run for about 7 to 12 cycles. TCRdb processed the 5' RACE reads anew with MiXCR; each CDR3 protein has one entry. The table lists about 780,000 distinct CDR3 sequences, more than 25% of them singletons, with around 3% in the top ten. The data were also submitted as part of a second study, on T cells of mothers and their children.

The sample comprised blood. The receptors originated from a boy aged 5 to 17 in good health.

CDR3 amino acids: CASSLTPGQGFYEQYF. In DNA form, the CDR3 reads TGTGCCAGCAGTTTGACCCCGGGACAGGGGTTCTACGAGCAGTACTTC. The chain couples TRBV6-5 to TRBJ2-7, with TRBD1 matching 10 bases. Germline V gene data show CDR1 as MNHEY and CDR2 as SVGAGI. CDR3 length equals 16 residues. The ends lost 4 bases at V and 3 bases at J; junction bases unmatched: 9.

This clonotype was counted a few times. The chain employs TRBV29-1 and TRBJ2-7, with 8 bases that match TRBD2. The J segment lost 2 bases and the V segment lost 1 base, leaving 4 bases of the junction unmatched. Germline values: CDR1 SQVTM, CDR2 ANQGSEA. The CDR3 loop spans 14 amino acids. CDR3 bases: TGCAGCGTTGAAGGGGGACTAGGTCCCTACGAGCAGTACTTC. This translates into CSVEGGLGPYEQYF.

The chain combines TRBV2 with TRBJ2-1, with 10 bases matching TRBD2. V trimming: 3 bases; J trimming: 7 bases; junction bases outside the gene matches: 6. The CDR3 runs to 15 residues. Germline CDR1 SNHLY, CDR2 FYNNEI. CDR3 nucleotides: TGTGCCAGCAGTGAGGTAGCGGGAGGTTTGAATGAGCAGTTCTTC. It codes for CASSEVAGGLNEQFF.

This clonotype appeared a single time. CDR3 nucleotides: TGCAGTGCTAGAGATCGGGAGACAGGCTTTTACAATGAGCAGTTCTTC. Amino acid sequence: CSARDRETGFYNEQFF. The chain employs TRBV20-1 and TRBJ2-1; perhaps D is TRBD1 or TRBD2 (6 bases each). With 0 bases removed from V and 4 bases from J, the gap between germline ends came to 16 bases. The germline V gene encodes CDR1 DFQATT and CDR2 SNEGSKA (reference sequence). This CDR3 spans 16 amino acids.

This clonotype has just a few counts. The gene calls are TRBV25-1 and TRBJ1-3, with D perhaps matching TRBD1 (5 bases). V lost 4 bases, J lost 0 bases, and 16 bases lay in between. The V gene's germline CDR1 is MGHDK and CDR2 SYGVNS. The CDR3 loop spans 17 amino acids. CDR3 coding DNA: TGTGCCAGCAGTGTAATGACGTGGAGGGGCTCTGGAAACACCATATATTTT. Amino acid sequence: CASSVMTWRGSGNTIYF.

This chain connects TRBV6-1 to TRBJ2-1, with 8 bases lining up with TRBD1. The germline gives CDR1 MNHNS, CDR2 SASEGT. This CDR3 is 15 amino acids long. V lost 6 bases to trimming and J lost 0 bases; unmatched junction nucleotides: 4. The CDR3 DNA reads TGTGCCAGCAGGCCGGGACAGGCCTCCTACAATGAGCAGTTCTTC. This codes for CASRPGQASYNEQFF.

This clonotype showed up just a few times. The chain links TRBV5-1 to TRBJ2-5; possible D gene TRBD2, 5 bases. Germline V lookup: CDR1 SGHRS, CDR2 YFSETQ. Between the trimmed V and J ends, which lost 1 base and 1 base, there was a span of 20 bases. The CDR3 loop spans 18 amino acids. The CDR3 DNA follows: TGCGCCAGCAGCTTGTTCAACCGAGCGGCCTCTTCCCAAGAGACCCAGTACTTC. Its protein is CASSLFNRAASSQETQYF.

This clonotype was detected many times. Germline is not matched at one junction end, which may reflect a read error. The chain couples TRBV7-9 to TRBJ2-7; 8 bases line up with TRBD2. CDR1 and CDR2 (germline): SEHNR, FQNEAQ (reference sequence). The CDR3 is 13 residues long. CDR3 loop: CASSLGLAGEQYF. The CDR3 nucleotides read TGTGCCAGCAGTTTAGGGCTAGCGGGCGAGCAGTACTTC.

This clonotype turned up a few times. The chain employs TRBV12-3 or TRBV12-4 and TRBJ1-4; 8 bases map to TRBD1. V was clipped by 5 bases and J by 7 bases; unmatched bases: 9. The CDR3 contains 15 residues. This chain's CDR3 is CASSPRTGLAEKLFF. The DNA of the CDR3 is TGTGCCAGCAGTCCCCGGACAGGGTTGGCTGAAAAACTGTTTTTT.

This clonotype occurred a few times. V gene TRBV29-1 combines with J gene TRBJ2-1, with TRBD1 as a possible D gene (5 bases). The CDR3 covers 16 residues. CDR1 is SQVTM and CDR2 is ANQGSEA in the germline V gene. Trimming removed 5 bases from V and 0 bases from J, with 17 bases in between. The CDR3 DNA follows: TGCAGCGTTTCCAAGGGGAATGAAGCCTCCTACAATGAGCAGTTCTTC. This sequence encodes CSVSKGNEASYNEQFF.

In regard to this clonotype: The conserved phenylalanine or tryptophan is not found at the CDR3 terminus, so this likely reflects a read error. The CDR3 loop is CASSSGGTSYNEQFL. CDR3 DNA sequence: TGCGCCAGCAGTTCGGGGGGGACCTCCTACAATGAGCAGTTCCTC. This chain links TRBV5-1 with TRBJ2-1; 8 nucleotides agree with TRBD2. V was clipped by 5 bases and J by 0 bases; unmatched bases: 4. CDR3 length: 15 amino acids. Germline lookup yields CDR1 SGHRS and CDR2 YFSETQ.

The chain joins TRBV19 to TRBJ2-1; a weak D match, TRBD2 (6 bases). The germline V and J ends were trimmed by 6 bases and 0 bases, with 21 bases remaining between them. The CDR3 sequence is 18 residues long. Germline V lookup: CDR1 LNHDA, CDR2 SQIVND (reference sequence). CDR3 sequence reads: CASSQKSGLTLSYNEQFF. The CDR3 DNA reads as TGTGCCAGTAGCCAAAAAAGCGGACTAACCCTCTCCTACAATGAGCAGTTCTTC.

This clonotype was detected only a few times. The CDR3 DNA reads as TGTGCCAGCAGCTTAGTAGGCAGGGGGCGGCTAGGTCTTTACAATGAGCAGTTCTTC. Translating gives CASSLVGRGRLGLYNEQFF. This chain uses TRBV11-2 with TRBJ2-1; TRBD1 aligns across 8 bases. Germline-derived CDR1 and CDR2 are SGHAT and FQNNGV. After removal of 1 base from V and 4 bases from J, the junction contained 15 bases not matched to a gene. The CDR3 loop spans 19 amino acids.